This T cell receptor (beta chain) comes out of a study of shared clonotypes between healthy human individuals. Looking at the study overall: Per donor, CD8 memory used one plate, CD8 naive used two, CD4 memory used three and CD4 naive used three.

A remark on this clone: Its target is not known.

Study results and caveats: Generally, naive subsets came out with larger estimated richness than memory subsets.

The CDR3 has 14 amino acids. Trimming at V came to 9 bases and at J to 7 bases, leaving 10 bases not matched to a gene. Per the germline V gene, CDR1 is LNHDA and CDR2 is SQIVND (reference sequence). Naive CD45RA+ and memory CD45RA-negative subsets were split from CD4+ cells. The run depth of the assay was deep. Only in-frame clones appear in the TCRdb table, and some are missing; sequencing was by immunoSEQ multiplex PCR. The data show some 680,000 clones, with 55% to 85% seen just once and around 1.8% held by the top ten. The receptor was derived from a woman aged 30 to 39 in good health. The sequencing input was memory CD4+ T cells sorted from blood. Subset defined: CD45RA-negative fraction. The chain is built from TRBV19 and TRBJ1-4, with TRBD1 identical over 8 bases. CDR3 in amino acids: CASYDRGVSEKLFF. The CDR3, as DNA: TGTGCCAGCTATGACAGGGGAGTGAGTGAAAAACTGTTTTTT.